These 17 T cell receptor beta chains were sequenced from one sample in a study of blood T cell repertoires in COVID-19. Profiling relied on immunoSEQ multiplex PCR, and the TCRdb table lists in-frame clones only, not all of them. The repertoire has hundreds of thousands of clones, 80% to 90% of them found once; the top ten carry just under 1%. The sample taken for sequencing was peripheral blood. These receptors originate from a man in his forties with acute or convalescent COVID-19.

This chain links TRBV12-3 or TRBV12-4 with TRBJ1-1; no clear D. The V end lost 3 bases, the J end lost 3 bases, and 8 bases lay between the germline ends. The CDR3 is 13 residues long. The CDR3 region has the DNA TGTGCCAGCAGTTTCTCCGGAGACACTGAAGCTTTCTTT. Its translation is CASSFSGDTEAFF.

The chain uses TRBV6-2 or TRBV6-3 and TRBJ1-5, with D perhaps matching TRBD1 (5 bases). The V gene's germline CDR1 is MNHEY and CDR2 SVGEGT. Deletions cut 5 bases from V and 3 bases from J, with 14 bases between. This CDR3 has 15 amino acids. In DNA form, the CDR3 reads TGTGCCAGCAGTCGAATGGGGCAGTACAATCAGCCCCAGCATTTT. Translation: CASSRMGQYNQPQHF.

The chain couples TRBV30 to TRBJ1-1; D unclear. V lost 2 bases, J lost 2 bases, and 15 bases lay in between. This CDR3 has 15 residues. Germline CDR1 reads GTSNPN; CDR2 reads SVGIG (reference sequence). The CDR3 region has the DNA TGTGCCTGGAGTACATGGGGAGAAGGCAACACTGAAGCTTTCTTT. This translates into CAWSTWGEGNTEAFF.

CDR3: CASSQATGGLYEQYF. Written as DNA, the CDR3 is TGTGCCAGCAGCCAAGCCACGGGGGGACTCTACGAGCAGTACTTC. The rearrangement uses TRBV4-2 and TRBJ2-7, with 7 bases identical to TRBD2. CDR3 size: 15 residues. J lost 3 bases, V lost 1 base, and 6 bases had no gene match. CDR1 is LGHNA and CDR2 is YNFKEQ in the germline V gene.

This rearrangement joins TRBV12-3 or TRBV12-4 to TRBJ2-7, with D hard to call. This CDR3 spans 11 amino acids. V was cut by 8 bases and J by 4 bases, with 9 bases left in between. CDR3 sequence reads: CASANEYEQYF. In nucleotides, the CDR3 is TGTGCCAGCGCGAACGAGTACGAGCAGTACTTC.

CDR3 DNA: TGTGCCAGCAGTTATTCAGGACACAACTATGGCTACACCTTC. As protein: CASSYSGHNYGYTF. This chain joins TRBV6-5 and TRBJ1-2; perhaps TRBD1 as D (5 bases). CDR1 is MNHEY and CDR2 is SVGAGI in the germline V gene. There are 14 residues in the CDR3. V lost 3 bases and J lost 2, with 10 bases in between.

V gene TRBV6-6 combines with J gene TRBJ1-6; 8 positions agree with TRBD1. The germline V gene has CDR1 MNHNY and CDR2 SVGAGI (reference sequence). V gave up 4 bases and J gave up 8 bases; unmatched junction bases: 10. The CDR3 spans 16 residues. In nucleotides, the CDR3 is TGTGCCAGCAGTTCCGGACAGGGTGGTAGGGATTCACCCCTCCACTTT. Its protein is CASSSGQGGRDSPLHF.

The chain carries TRBV3-1 (or the pseudogene TRBV3-2) and TRBJ2-7, with 14 bases fitting TRBD2. CDR3 length equals 14 residues. The junction had 0 bases not matched to a gene; V was cut back by 1 base and J by 7 bases. The germline gives CDR1 LGHDT, CDR2 YNNKEL (reference sequence). The CDR3 spells CASSQGLAGGEQYF. The CDR3, as DNA: TGTGCCAGCAGCCAAGGACTAGCGGGGGGGGAGCAGTACTTC.

This sequence joins TRBV7-8 and TRBJ2-7; no firm D call. Germline V lookup: CDR1 SGHVS, CDR2 FQNEAQ. V was cut by 3 bases and J by 0 bases, with 9 bases left in between. The CDR3 sequence is 14 residues long. Here the CDR3 reads CASSLLGSSYEQYF. The CDR3 region has the DNA TGTGCCAGCAGCTTGTTGGGCAGCTCCTACGAGCAGTACTTC.

This chain connects TRBV5-4 to TRBJ1-1; the match to TRBD1 covers 12 bases. The CDR3 covers 16 residues. V shed 4 bases and J 3 bases; nucleotides not matched to a gene: 7. From germline, CDR1 is SGHNT and CDR2 YYREEE (reference sequence). The CDR3 spells CASSGTGGALDTEAFF. CDR3 coding DNA: TGTGCCAGCAGCGGGACAGGGGGCGCGTTGGACACTGAAGCTTTCTTT.

V is TRBV6-1 and J is TRBJ1-2; perhaps TRBD1 as D (6 bases). The V end lost 2 bases, the J end lost 6 bases, and 13 bases lay between the germline ends. The CDR3 totals 14 residues. Germline V CDR1 and CDR2: MNHNS, SASEGT. This chain's CDR3 is CASSERRGADGYTF. CDR3 DNA sequence: TGTGCCAGCAGTGAACGGCGGGGGGCTGATGGCTACACCTTC.

V gene TRBV5-1 combines with J gene TRBJ1-3, with TRBD1 as a possible D gene (5 bases). CDR1 is SGHRS, CDR2 YFSETQ, per germline. V was shortened by 4 bases and J by 0 bases, with 11 bases between the two germline ends. The CDR3 length is 15 residues. CDR3 in amino acids: CASSPDGHSGNTIYF. For the CDR3, the DNA is TGCGCCAGCAGCCCGGACGGACACTCTGGAAACACCATATATTTT. Using reference TRBV5-1 and TRBJ1-3 for the parts outside the CDR3, the full variable domain is KAGVTQTPRYLIKTRGQQVTLSCSPISGHRSVSWYQQTPGQGLQFLFEYFSETQRNKGNFPGRFSGRQFSNSRSEMNVSTLELGDSALYLCASSPDGHSGNTIYFGEGSWLTVV.

The rearrangement uses TRBV29-1 and TRBJ1-1; a possible D gene is TRBD1 (5 bases). V was trimmed by 7 bases and J by 4 bases, leaving 19 bases between them. The CDR3 contains 14 residues. Germline lookup yields CDR1 SQVTM and CDR2 ANQGSEA. CDR3 region: CSATLSPGGTEAFF. In DNA, the CDR3 is TGCAGCGCCACCCTTTCACCGGGGGGCACTGAAGCTTTCTTT.

The CDR3 sequence: CASPWEPVGYTF. The CDR3 bases are TGTGCCAGCCCGTGGGAGCCCGTAGGCTACACCTTC. V gene TRBV9 combines with J gene TRBJ1-2; no clear D. CDR1 is SGDLS and CDR2 is YYNGEE in the germline V gene. The CDR3 sequence is 12 residues long. The V and J ends lost 7 bases and 8 bases respectively, with 15 bases between them.

The chain combines TRBV6-5 with TRBJ1-1; a possible D gene is TRBD1 (6 bases). Germline values: CDR1 MNHEY, CDR2 SVGAGI. The CDR3 contains 15 residues. Trimming removed 8 bases at V and 0 bases at J, with 16 bases between. CDR3 in amino acids: CASSKDSLMNTEAFF. CDR3 DNA sequence: TGTGCCAGCTCAAAGGACAGTCTCATGAACACTGAAGCTTTCTTT.

The V gene is TRBV5-1, the J gene TRBJ2-1; no firm D call. Looked up from germline, CDR1 is SGHRS and CDR2 is YFSETQ. V lost 2 bases to trimming and J lost 5 bases, with 8 bases between them. The CDR3 length is 13 residues. The CDR3 reads CASSLDFDNEQFF. CDR3 in DNA: TGCGCCAGCAGCTTAGACTTCGACAATGAGCAGTTCTTC.

This clone was seen once. The chain recombines TRBV3-1 (or the pseudogene TRBV3-2) with TRBJ2-1; no clear D gene. The CDR3 is 15 residues long. Trimming pared 2 bases from V and 0 bases from J, leaving 8 bases between. The germline V gene encodes CDR1 LGHDT and CDR2 YNNKEL (reference sequence). DNA for the CDR3: TGTGCCAGCAGCCAATATTCAGGCTCCTACAATGAGCAGTTCTTC. Translated: CASSQYSGSYNEQFF.